The T cell receptor beta chain described here comes from a study of T cells after posttransplantation cyclophosphamide. The study's findings and limits: Donor-recipient repertoire similarity was low at 1-2 months, rising over year one. TRB clonality was highly associated with recipient CMV seropositivity and reactivation. Tissue-infiltrating T cells from skin or gut overlapped little with blood T cells.

Cells defined as naive were viable CD3+CD4+ or CD3+CD8+ and CCR7+CD45RA+CD45RO-CD95-CD27+CD28+. Assay: immunoSEQ multiplex PCR; the TCRdb copy retains only in-frame clones and omits some. In the table there are some 21,000 clones, nearly 99% of which are singletons. This CDR3 spans 15 amino acids. Trimming removed 2 bases at V and 1 base at J, with 9 bases between. CDR1 and CDR2 (germline): SNHLY, FYNNEI. As to this clone: Its antigen remains unidentified.

The material sequenced was naive CD8+ T cells sorted from PBMCs. The TCR originated in a man aged 40-49 years in good health, CMV-negative, and a related stem cell transplant donor. The chain carries TRBV2 and TRBJ1-5; TRBD1 is a possible D gene (6 bases). The chain's CDR3 is CASSEPGESNQPQHF. The CDR3 DNA follows: TGTGCCAGCAGTGAACCAGGGGAGAGCAATCAGCCCCAGCATTTT.